This record covers a single T cell receptor (beta chain). Its specific antigen is unknown. Base quality data are lacking; no much larger clone is found one base away. The data originate from a study of blood T cell repertoires in COVID-19 (dated by TCRdb to 2020 to 2022). Looking at the study overall: Collaborator samples came from the United States, Italy and Spain and covered acute and convalescent phases of COVID-19. A freely available public database, intended as a resource for researchers studying the immune response to SARS-CoV-2, is where the repertoires were released. Samples were obtained from the ongoing ImmuneRACE study (first 160 participants) and from about 1,300 subjects provided by 6 global collaborators. The dataset comprised deeply sampled blood TCRbeta repertoires from subjects exposed to, actively infected with, or recovered from COVID-19. Where available, HLA class I and class II types were taken from metadata supplied by the sample provider and were not determined by assay-based typing. The sample metadata nearly always contained a de-identified subject ID, COVID-19 status, age in years and sex. The prospective study material was composed of cDNA or gDNA derived from T cells, B-cell-depleted T cells, or PBMCs.

The investigation overall reported the following: The quantity of clinical and demographic metadata differed by source and by participant and was supplied without curation.

Whole blood was collected in K2EDTA tubes by collaborating institutions according to the institutions' own protocols. For TCRbeta analysis, collaborators shipped samples as frozen whole blood, isolated PBMCs, or DNA extracted from either of those sample types. TCRbeta CDR3 regions were amplified from genomic DNA by means of the immunoSEQ Assay, a bias-controlled multiplex PCR. In the authors' own workflow: Nucleated cell counts per sample were estimated from amplification of reference gene primers within the assay. Sequence reads were collapsed and filtered to measure the absolute abundance of every unique TCRbeta CDR3 rearrangement. Productive Simpson clonality was computed per sample as the square root of Simpson's diversity index over productive rearrangements. Not all clones reach the TCRdb copy of this immuneACCESS table, which keeps in-frame sequences only. Checked studies attribute under half of the gap to unresolved V genes and leave the rest unexplained. V and J calls and clone size are as listed in that table; D and trimming were resolved from the DNA. The table for this sample lists about 380,000 clones; approximately 80% of them were counted only once. The ten largest clones capture more than 0.85% of the sample.

The sample taken for sequencing was peripheral blood. The clonotype was recovered from a human donor with acute or convalescent COVID-19. The donor label of this sample is uncertain.

This receptor carries the CDR3 CASSSGVYEQYF. The nucleotides read TGTGCCAGTAGTTCGGGGGTTTACGAGCAGTACTTC. The receptor chain draws on TRBV19 and TRBJ2-7; TRBD2 is possibly the D segment (6 matching bases). Via the germline V gene (reference sequence), CDR1 is LNHDA and CDR2 SQIVND. The CDR3 starts with the cysteine, ends with the phenylalanine, and has 12 residues. The retained sequence is limited to the CDR3, 36 bases, with the frame set at the first base. Trimming takes 5 bases from V and 4 bases from J, and the germline ends sit 9 bases apart. Beyond the CDR3, the reference TRBV19 and TRBJ2-7 genes provide the residues; the full variable domain reads: DGGITQSPKYLFRKEGQNVTLSCEQNLNHDAMYWYRQDPGQGLRLIYYSQIVNDFQKGDIAEGYSVSREKKESFPLTVTSAQKNPTAFYLCASSSGVYEQYFGPGTRLTVT.